This TCR beta chain was documented in a study of T cells in localized non-small cell lung cancer. Overall study findings and caveats: T cell clonality was highest in uninvolved adjacent lung, above tumor.

CDR3 length: 13 amino acids. The germline V gene encodes CDR1 SSHAT and CDR2 FNYEAQ (reference sequence). A word on this clone: The antigen is unknown. Germline and junction disagree at one end, which may indicate a read error.

Assay used: immunoSEQ multiplex PCR; TCRdb lists only in-frame clones, some missing. The profile shows tens of thousands of clones, 90% to 95% of them singletons. This chain uses TRBV7-7 with TRBJ2-5, with a possible D match to TRBD1 (5 bases). The source is a man aged 35-75 years with stage I lung adenocarcinoma. This specimen consisted of peripheral blood, obtained before any cancer treatment. The CDR3 sequence is CASSLGARETQYF. CDR3 DNA sequence: TGTGCTAGCAGCTTAGGGGCGCGAGAGACCCAGTACTTC.